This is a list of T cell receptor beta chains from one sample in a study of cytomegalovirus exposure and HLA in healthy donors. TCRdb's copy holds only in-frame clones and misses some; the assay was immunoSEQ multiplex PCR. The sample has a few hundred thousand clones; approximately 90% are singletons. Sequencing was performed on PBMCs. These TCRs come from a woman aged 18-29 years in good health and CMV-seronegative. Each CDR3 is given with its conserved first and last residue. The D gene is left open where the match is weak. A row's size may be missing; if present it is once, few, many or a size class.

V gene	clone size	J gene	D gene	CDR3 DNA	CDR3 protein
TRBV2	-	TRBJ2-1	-	TGTGCCAGCAGTTCCTACTTGGGGGGGGCTAGAAATGAGCAGTTCTTC	CASSSYLGGARNEQFF
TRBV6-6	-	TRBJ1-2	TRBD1	TGTGCCAGCCTCCAAATGGGGACAGGCGGCGCCTTC	CASLQMGTGGAF
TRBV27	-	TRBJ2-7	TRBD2	TGTGCCAGCAGTTTGTGGGGGGGAATGTCCTACGAGCAGTACTTC	CASSLWGGMSYEQYF
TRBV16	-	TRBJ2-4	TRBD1	TGTGCCAGCAGTCGTTCGAGGGGACAGCTAGCCAAAAACATTCAGTACTTC	CASSRSRGQLAKNIQYF
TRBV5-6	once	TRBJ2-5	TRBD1	TGTGCCAGCAGCTTTGGGACAGGGGAAGAGACCCAGTACTTC	CASSFGTGEETQYF
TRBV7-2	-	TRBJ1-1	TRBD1	TGTGCCAGCAGCTTAGGGACAGGCTTTGAAGCTTTCTTT	CASSLGTGFEAFF
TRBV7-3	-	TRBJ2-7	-	TGTGCCAGCGGCCAGGACCCAGGGTACGAGCAGTACTTC	CASGQDPGYEQYF
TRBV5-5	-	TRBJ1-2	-	TGTGCCAGCAGCTTGGTGGAGTATGGCTACACCTTC	CASSLVEYGYTF
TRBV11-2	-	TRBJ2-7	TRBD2	TGTGCCAGCAGCTTAAGAGGGGCTAGCGGGGGGGCCGAGCAGTACTTC	CASSLRGASGGAEQYF
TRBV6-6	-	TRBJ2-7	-	TGTGCCAGCACGAACTCGTACGAGCAGTACTTC	CASTNSYEQYF
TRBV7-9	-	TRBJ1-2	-	TGTGCCAGCAGCCCCAATACAGAGAACTATGGCTACACCTTC	CASSPNTENYGYTF
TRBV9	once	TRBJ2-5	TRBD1	TGTGCCAGCAGCGTAGTACCTCCCCCACAGGGGGAGTTCGAGGAGACCCAGTACTTC	CASSVVPPPQGEFEETQYF
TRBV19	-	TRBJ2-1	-	TGTGCCAGTAGCCAACTCAATGAGCAGTTCTTC	CASSQLNEQFF
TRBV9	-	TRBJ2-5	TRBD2	TGTGCCAGCAGCGTAGGTACTAGCGGGGTTGTAGAGACCCAGTACTTC	CASSVGTSGVVETQYF
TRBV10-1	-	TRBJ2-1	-	TGCGCCAGCAGTGAGCGGGGTGACAATGAGCAGTTCTTC	CASSERGDNEQFF
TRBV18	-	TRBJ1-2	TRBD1	TGTGCCAGCCGAGGCCGGGACAGCACCTATGGCTACACCTTC	CASRGRDSTYGYTF
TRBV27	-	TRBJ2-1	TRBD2	TGTGCCAGCAGTTCTCCCCCGACTAGCGGGAAACACAATGAGCAGTTCTTC	CASSSPPTSGKHNEQFF
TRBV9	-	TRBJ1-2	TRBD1	TGTGCCAGCCAAGGGACAGGGGGCATGTACTATGGCTACACCTTC	CASQGTGGMYYGYTF
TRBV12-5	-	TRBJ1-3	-	TGTGCTAGTGGTTTGGGGGCCTGGAACACCATATATTTT	CASGLGAWNTIYF